Below are 14 T cell receptor beta chains sequenced from a single sample in a study of T cells in localized non-small cell lung cancer. The data were produced by immunoSEQ multiplex PCR, yet TCRdb's version contains in-frame clones alone and is incomplete. In the table there are roughly 40,000 clones, around 81% of which are singletons. The material sequenced was peripheral blood mononuclear cells, taken before any cancer treatment. These receptors originate from a male donor aged 60 or over with stage II lung adenocarcinoma.

The chain recombines TRBV30 with TRBJ2-5; perhaps TRBD2 as D (6 bases). CDR1 is GTSNPN, CDR2 SVGIG, per germline (reference sequence). This CDR3 spans 15 amino acids. V was pared by 1 base and J by 5 bases, with 17 bases between. The CDR3 spells CAWSDGGSTSETQYF. DNA for the CDR3: TGTGCCTGGAGTGATGGAGGGAGTACCAGTGAGACCCAGTACTTC.

The chain uses TRBV29-1 and TRBJ1-1, with TRBD1 as a possible D gene (5 bases). V gave up 4 bases and J gave up 1 base, with 22 bases separating them. Germline CDR1 is SQVTM and CDR2 is ANQGSEA. CDR3 length: 17 residues. CDR3 in amino acids: CSVGGTGGPQGNTEAFF. In DNA form, the CDR3 reads TGCAGCGTTGGCGGCACCGGGGGACCTCAGGGGAACACTGAAGCTTTCTTT.

This clone was recorded only once. The rearrangement uses TRBV5-4 and TRBJ2-3, with D possibly TRBD2 on 6 matching bases. There are 13 residues in the CDR3. Trimming cost V 3 bases and J 5 bases, with 10 bases left between them. Germline-derived CDR1 and CDR2 are SGHNT and YYREEE (reference sequence). CDR3 amino acids: CASSSRLEDTQYF. DNA of the CDR3: TGTGCCAGCAGCTCCCGACTAGAAGATACGCAGTATTTT.

J is TRBJ2-7 and V is TRBV5-1, with no clear D. This CDR3 is built from 15 residues. V was shortened by 2 bases and J by 4 bases, with 16 bases between the two germline ends. Germline loops: CDR1 SGHRS, CDR2 YFSETQ. CDR3 nucleotides: TGCGCCAGCAGCTTTGAGCCTTGGGTGTCGTACGAGCAGTACTTC. As protein: CASSFEPWVSYEQYF.

This chain uses TRBV7-3 with TRBJ2-2; D not resolved. The CDR3 extends over 15 amino acids. The V and J ends lost 5 bases and 2 bases respectively, with 12 bases between them. CDR1 is SGHTA, CDR2 FQGTGA, per germline. The CDR3 nucleotides read TGTGCCAGCAGCCGGGCGTCTTATAACACCGGGGAGCTGTTTTTT. It codes for CASSRASYNTGELFF.

This clone appeared once. The chain employs TRBV28 and TRBJ2-1, with TRBD1 identical over 9 bases. Germline V gene data show CDR1 as MDHEN and CDR2 as SYDVKM. Trimming removed 5 bases from V and 8 bases from J; junction bases left unmatched: 19. The CDR3 sequence is 18 residues long. The CDR3 region is CASSQSYSGTGLSDEQFF. CDR3 coding DNA: TGTGCCAGCAGTCAATCATATTCCGGGACAGGGCTAAGCGATGAGCAGTTCTTC.

V and J are TRBV7-6 and TRBJ1-4; 9 bases are shared with TRBD1. CDR1 is SGHVS and CDR2 is FNYEAQ in the germline V gene. V lost 4 bases and J lost 4; bases outside the gene matches: 4. The CDR3 is 15 amino acids. As DNA, the CDR3 is TGTGCCAGCAGCTCACGACAGGGGGGTAATGAAAAACTGTTTTTT. Encoded protein: CASSSRQGGNEKLFF. The full variable domain, with the rest looked up from reference TRBV7-6 and TRBJ1-4, is GAGVSQSPRYKVTKRGQDVALRCDPISGHVSLYWYRQALGQGPEFLTYFNYEAQQDKSGLPNDRFSAERPEGSISTLTIQRTEQRDSAMYRCASSSRQGGNEKLFFGSGTQLSVL.

This clone was seen only a few times. The V gene is TRBV5-1, the J gene TRBJ2-3; D gene uncertain. The CDR3 is 16 residues long. The V gene's germline CDR1 is SGHRS and CDR2 YFSETQ. The ends were cut back, 0 bases at V and 5 bases at J, with 16 bases in the middle. CDR3 protein: CASSLGAATERDTQYF. The CDR3 bases are TGCGCCAGCAGCTTGGGGGCAGCTACAGAAAGAGATACGCAGTATTTT. The entire variable domain, with the rest obtained from reference TRBV5-1 and TRBJ2-3, is as follows: KAGVTQTPRYLIKTRGQQVTLSCSPISGHRSVSWYQQTPGQGLQFLFEYFSETQRNKGNFPGRFSGRQFSNSRSEMNVSTLELGDSALYLCASSLGAATERDTQYFGPGTRLTVL.

The chain couples TRBV6-1 to TRBJ2-2; no reliable D call. Trimming removed 4 bases from V and 3 bases from J, with 9 bases in between. This CDR3 contains 14 residues. Germline V gene sequence: CDR1 MNHNS, CDR2 SASEGT. The CDR3, as DNA: TGTGCCAGCAGTGGCTTCAGCCACACCGGGGAGCTGTTTTTT. It yields the protein CASSGFSHTGELFF.

The chain links TRBV2 to TRBJ1-1; 9 bases line up with TRBD1. Trimming cost V 5 bases and J 5 bases; bases outside gene matches: 6. Germline V CDR1 and CDR2: SNHLY, FYNNEI. The CDR3 length is 14 residues. The CDR3 is CASSSYRGRTEAFF. CDR3 DNA sequence: TGTGCCAGCAGTTCTTACAGGGGGCGAACTGAAGCTTTCTTT. Filled out from reference TRBV2 and TRBJ1-1, the complete variable domain reads EPEVTQTPSHQVTQMGQEVILRCVPISNHLYFYWYRQILGQKVEFLVSFYNNEISEKSEIFDDQFSVERPDGSNFTLKIRSTKLEDSAMYFCASSSYRGRTEAFFGQGTRLTVV.

The CDR3: CAWSPGLGDTEAFF. The CDR3 DNA follows: TGTGCCTGGAGTCCAGGACTGGGGGACACTGAAGCTTTCTTT. The rearrangement uses TRBV30 and TRBJ1-1, with D possibly TRBD1 on 5 matching bases. Germline assignment: CDR1 GTSNPN and CDR2 SVGIG (reference sequence). V dropped 2 bases and J dropped 3 bases, with 13 bases sitting between them. The CDR3 covers 14 residues. Full variable domain (missing parts from reference TRBV30 and TRBJ1-1): SQTIHQWPATLVQPVGSPLSLECTVEGTSNPNLYWYRQAAGRGLQLLFYSVGIGQISSEVPQNLSASRPQDRQFILSSKKLLLSDSGFYLCAWSPGLGDTEAFFGQGTRLTVV.

The chain has TRBV14 and TRBJ2-1; the D gene could be TRBD1 or TRBD2 (7 bases each). The germline gives CDR1 SGHDN, CDR2 FVKESK. V lost 6 bases and J 0 bases, leaving 12 bases between the germline ends. The length of the CDR3 is 15 residues. The CDR3, as DNA: TGTGCCAGCAGTAGGGAGGGGGCCTCCTACAATGAGCAGTTCTTC. Protein sequence: CASSREGASYNEQFF. Together with reference TRBV14 and TRBJ2-1, the CDR3 gives the full variable domain: EAGVTQFPSHSVIEKGQTVTLRCDPISGHDNLYWYRRVMGKEIKFLLHFVKESKQDESGMPNNRFLAERTGGTYSTLKVQPAELEDSGVYFCASSREGASYNEQFFGPGTRLTVL.

The rearrangement links TRBV5-8 to TRBJ2-1; 8 nucleotides align to TRBD2. Germline assignment: CDR1 SGHTS and CDR2 YDEGEE. This CDR3 comprises 19 residues. Trimming at V came to 1 base and at J to 4 bases, leaving 16 bases not matched to a gene. The CDR3 nucleotides read TGTGCCAGCAGCTTGTCCCCGTCCGGCGGGAGGCCTGGTTACAATGAGCAGTTCTTC. This encodes CASSLSPSGGRPGYNEQFF. Supplemented by reference TRBV5-8 and TRBJ2-1, the full variable domain reads EAGVTQSPTHLIKTRGQQATLRCSPISGHTSVYWYQQALGLGLQFLLWYDEGEERNRGNFPPRFSGRQFPNYSSELNVNALELEDSALYLCASSLSPSGGRPGYNEQFFGPGTRLTVL.

V gene TRBV18 combines with J gene TRBJ1-1; TRBD1 aligns across 7 bases. This CDR3 has 14 residues. Germline assignment: CDR1 KGHSH and CDR2 LQKENI. After removal of 3 bases from V and 6 bases from J, the junction contained 7 bases not matched to a gene. CDR3 sequence reads: CASSPGTADPEAFF. The DNA of the CDR3 is TGTGCCAGCTCACCCGGGACAGCTGATCCTGAAGCTTTCTTT.